This T cell receptor (beta chain) comes out of a study of low-dose radiotherapy and immunotherapy resistance in tumors (dated by TCRdb to between 2021 and 2024). In terms of the full investigation: Patients in Cohort 1 were given 0.5 Gy per fraction every 2 weeks, and the prescribed total PTV dose was 6.5 Gy. For Cohort 2, the dose was 1 Gy per fraction given every two weeks, adding up to 13 Gy in total across 26 weeks. Nivolumab was administered intravenously as a 240 mg flat dose every two weeks, and ipilimumab was administered intravenously at 1 mg/kg every six weeks. Cyclophosphamide 200 mg/m2 was given intravenously every two weeks, one day before each radiation and immunotherapy administration. Patients took aspirin 300 mg orally once daily for four cycles, starting on cycle 1 day 1. Trial participants were not randomized into treatment groups. The translational analysis covered eight patients: three from the first dose cohort and the first five from the second dose cohort.

In light of the paper, this sample's time point label describes: after trial treatment. The sample's treatment or condition label is to be understood as: LDRT plus nivolumab, ipilimumab, low-dose cyclophosphamide and aspirin (RACIN trial). Donors were enrolled in RACIN, a single-arm phase I dose-escalation trial combining nivolumab, ipilimumab, aspirin, low-dose cyclophosphamide and low-dose radiotherapy. Patients were eligible if they had advanced solid tumors that were TIL-negative. The sample holds many counts of this clonotype. Its antigen remains undetermined. Qualities for individual bases were not recorded, and no much larger clone is one base off. These reads were obtained on an Illumina HiSeq 2500. First-strand cDNA was synthesized using Superscript III and a set of TRAV- and TRBV-specific primers, so that both TCRalpha and TCRbeta chains were covered. TCRs were amplified with Phusion for roughly 20 PCR cycles, with a constant-region primer paired with the adapter attached to the V primers. The MessageAmp II aRNA Amplification Kit was used to amplify the isolated mRNA, with in vitro transcription run for over 15 hours at 37 degrees C. The Dynabeads mRNA DIRECT Purification Kit was used to isolate mRNA for TCR sequencing. A second approximately 25-cycle Phusion PCR added indexed Illumina adapters, and products were purified with AMPure XP beads. Concerning the study's data processing: Using custom Perl scripts, TCR sequences that encoded the same protein were pooled, out-of-frame sequences were dropped, and the abundance of each clonotype was calculated. TCR sequences supported by only a single read were excluded from analysis. The metrics used to describe the repertoires included Shannon entropy, Gini index, clonality, richness, and the frequency of TCRs shared between repertoires. Clones were called with MiXCR by TCRdb after fastp trimmed the public reads at Q25, and only in-frame beta chains were retained. When rows share a CDR3 protein, they turn into one entry using the most common DNA and genes. The V and J calls shown here were made by TCRdb, not taken from the authors' results. The sample profile shows about 58,000 distinct CDR3 sequences; 20% to 25% of them were found once. 6.7% of the sample rests with the top ten.

The clonotype was recovered from a male donor with prostate cancer. The specimen was PBMCs, collected after low-dose radiotherapy plus immunotherapy.

The nucleotide sequence is TGTGCCTGGAGTGAGACTAGTTTTCAGTTCTTC. This encodes CAWSETSFQFF. The V and J genes are TRBV30 and TRBJ2-1, with TRBD2 tentatively as D gene (6 bases match). CDR1 GTSNPN and CDR2 SVGIG are derived from the germline V gene (reference sequence). There are 11 amino acids in the CDR3, from cysteine to phenylalanine inclusive. Only the CDR3 region is kept as DNA, spanning 33 bases read in frame from base 1. The V and J ends are trimmed by 1 base and 13 bases, leaving 11 bases between them.